This TCR beta chain was obtained from a study of patients and donors after allogeneic stem cell transplantation (dated by TCRdb to 2019 to 2021). Libraries were constructed by RT-PCR. The instrument was a NextSeq 550. The public reads were reanalyzed by TCRdb: fastp trimming at Q25, MiXCR alignment, in-frame beta chains only. Rows with a matching CDR3 protein are joined into one entry that keeps the most common DNA and genes. The sample contains about 960,000 distinct CDR3 sequences, roughly 17% of them found a single time. Of the sample, 5% to 7.5% falls within the top ten clones. Details on this clonotype: Its recognized antigen is unknown. Base qualities are missing; no much larger clone stands one base away.

Sample: blood, either unsorted or a sorted T cell fraction (not recorded which). The sequence was collected from a human donor who was either an allogeneic HSCT recipient or a stem cell or donor lymphocyte infusion donor (not recorded which). It is not recorded whose cells these are; they may come from a transplant donor.

The nucleotides read TGTGCCAGCAGTTACTTGTCGGTAGCGGGAGTACATGAGCAGTTCTTC. Its product reads: CASSYLSVAGVHEQFF. The chain is assembled from TRBV6-5 and TRBJ2-1, with TRBD2 identical over 9 junction bases. The CDR3 has 16 amino acids, counting the end cysteine and phenylalanine. Only the CDR3 portion is preserved as DNA: 48 bases, with reading frame beginning at the first base. Per the germline V gene, MNHEY is the CDR1 and SVGAGI is the CDR2. Germline trimming amounts to 1 base on V and 8 bases on J, with 9 as the count of junction bases outside the gene matches.